This T cell receptor (beta chain) originates from a study of blood T cell repertoires in COVID-19 (dated by TCRdb to the early 2020s). Background on the whole study: Collaborator samples came from the United States, Italy and Spain and covered acute and convalescent phases of COVID-19. Subjects who had been exposed to COVID-19, were actively infected with it, or had recovered from it provided the deeply sampled blood TCRbeta repertoires that made up the dataset. The prospective study material was composed of cDNA or gDNA derived from T cells, B-cell-depleted T cells, or PBMCs. A freely available public database, intended as a resource for researchers studying the immune response to SARS-CoV-2, is where the repertoires were released. The samples were drawn from two sources: the first 160 participants of the ongoing ImmuneRACE study, and 950 to 1,500 subjects contributed by 6 global collaborators. Sample metadata almost always included a de-identified subject ID, COVID-19 status, age in years and sex. Where available, HLA class I and class II types were obtained from metadata supplied by the sample provider rather than from assay-based typing. General findings and caveats noted by the study authors: The quantity of clinical and demographic metadata differed by source and by participant and was supplied without curation.

Regarding this clone: No antigen is known for it. Base qualities are missing; no much larger clone stands one base away.

The immunoSEQ Assay, a bias-controlled multiplex PCR, was used to amplify TCRbeta CDR3 regions from genomic DNA. The authors' pipeline ran thus. The number of nucleated cells in each sample was estimated by amplification of reference gene primers within the assay. To quantify the absolute abundance of each unique TCRbeta CDR3 rearrangement, sequence reads were collapsed and filtered. For each sample, productive Simpson clonality was calculated as the square root of Simpson's diversity index across productive rearrangements. Sourced from immuneACCESS, this table was stored by TCRdb with only in-frame sequences that have V and J called. A share of the clones is absent; for the studies checked, an unresolved V gene accounts for under half, and the remainder has no known explanation. For V, J and clone size, that table is used; D and trimming come from the DNA. This sample gives 300,000 to 350,000 clones in total; over 75% of them show up just once. In total, the top ten clones hold more than 5% of the sample.

Participants in the prospective study were aged roughly 18 to 100 years, lived in more than 20 United States geographic areas, and enrolled through a virtual design. In the prospective study, cohorts were assigned on the basis of participant-reported clinical history obtained from a screening survey and a study questionnaire. For ImmuneRACE Cohort 3, a participant was defined as recovered based on two consecutive negative NP/OP PCR tests, clearance by a healthcare professional, or resolution of symptoms. In the prospective study, whole blood, serum and a nasopharyngeal or oropharyngeal swab were collected from each participant by mobile phlebotomists. Additional blood draws and questionnaires over an approximately two-month period could optionally be provided by prospective study participants. Prospective study blood samples were shipped either frozen or at room temperature before DNA extraction.

From the germline V gene, CDR1 is SGDLS and CDR2 is YYNGEE. Trimmed from V: 3 bases; trimmed from J: 0 bases; junction bases lacking a gene match: 0. The CDR3 contains 15 residues, cysteine and phenylalanine counted. The retained sequence is limited to the CDR3, 45 bases, with the frame set at the first base. The TCR comes from a man aged 30-40 years who had recovered from COVID-19. The chain couples TRBV9 to TRBJ1-3, and TRBD1 matches 10 of the central bases. Sequenced material: PBMCs or T cells enriched from blood (not recorded which). CDR3 reads: CASSGTGGSGNTIYF. The sequence in DNA is TGTGCCAGCAGCGGGACAGGGGGCTCTGGAAACACCATATATTTT.